This entry describes one T cell receptor (beta chain). The data were taken from a study of blood T cell repertoires in COVID-19. Background on the study: Spain, Italy and the United States supplied samples that represented acute and convalescent COVID-19. From T cells, B-cell-depleted T cells, or PBMCs came the material, which was cDNA or gDNA.

Germline V gives CDR1 SNHLY, CDR2 FYNNEI. The CDR3 totals 16 residues. V shed 4 bases and J 6 bases; nucleotides not matched to a gene: 10. Original methodology: Cell counts per sample came from amplifying reference gene primers. TCRdb keeps only in-frame clones here, not all; method: immunoSEQ multiplex PCR. The V and J calls and clone size are taken from that table; D and trimming were inferred from the DNA. The sample lists around 110,000 clones, around nine tenths seen once, with roughly 1.2% in the top ten. The V and J genes are TRBV2 and TRBJ2-2; 8 nucleotides align to TRBD2. The sequence derives from a woman in her twenties or thirties with acute or convalescent COVID-19. Specimen: peripheral blood. CDR3 bases: TGTGCCAGCAGTGGACTGCCCGGGGGGGCCCCCGGGGAGCTGTTTTTT. Translated, it gives CASSGLPGGAPGELFF.